Listed below are T cell receptor beta chains from one sample, sequenced in a study of T cells in Graves' hyperthyroidism and ophthalmopathy. TCRdb called the multiplex PCR reads again in MiXCR, with one record for every CDR3 protein. Here the sample spans about 600,000 distinct CDR3 sequences, around 13% being singletons. The sample consisted of blood. These receptors originate from a woman between 45 and 60 years old with Graves' ophthalmopathy. Each CDR3 is given with its conserved first and last residue. The order of the fields is CDR3 DNA, CDR3 protein, clone size, D gene, V gene, J gene. The D gene is left open where the match is weak. A row's size may be missing; if present it is once, few, many or a size class.

CDR3nt: TGTGCCAGCAGCTCACAAGCGGTTGATGAGCAGTTCTTC; CDR3aa: CASSSQAVDEQFF; abundance: many; d_gene: .; v_gene: TRBV11-3; j_gene: TRBJ2-1
CDR3nt: TGTGCCAGCAGTTACTCTGGGGAGGCCTACGAGCAGTACTTC; CDR3aa: CASSYSGEAYEQYF; abundance: many; d_gene: .; v_gene: TRBV6-6; j_gene: TRBJ2-7
CDR3nt: TGTGCCAGCAGTTATTGGGGGCTGGGCTACGAGCAGTACTTC; CDR3aa: CASSYWGLGYEQYF; abundance: many; d_gene: .; v_gene: TRBV6-1; j_gene: TRBJ2-7
CDR3nt: TGTGCCAGCTCACCACCCCCCGGGACAGGGTCGGATGAGCAGTTCTTC; CDR3aa: CASSPPPGTGSDEQFF; abundance: many; d_gene: TRBD1; v_gene: TRBV18; j_gene: TRBJ2-1
CDR3nt: TGTGCCAGCAGCCAAGGACTAGCGGGACTATACAATGAGCAGTTCTTC; CDR3aa: CASSQGLAGLYNEQFF; abundance: many; d_gene: TRBD2; v_gene: TRBV7-2; j_gene: TRBJ2-1
CDR3nt: TGTGCCAGCAGTTTTATTCCTCTGGGCGAGCAGTACTTC; CDR3aa: CASSFIPLGEQYF; abundance: .; d_gene: .; v_gene: TRBV12-3/TRBV12-4; j_gene: TRBJ2-7
CDR3nt: TGTGCCAGCAGTACCCGCAGCTCACTGTCCTACGAGCAGTACTTC; CDR3aa: CASSTRSSLSYEQYF; abundance: many; d_gene: .; v_gene: TRBV28; j_gene: TRBJ2-7
CDR3nt: TGTGCCAGCAAACCGGGACTAGTCAATACCGGGGAGCTGTTTTTT; CDR3aa: CASKPGLVNTGELFF; abundance: .; d_gene: TRBD2; v_gene: TRBV12-3/TRBV12-4; j_gene: TRBJ2-2
CDR3nt: TGTGCCAGCAGCCAAGTCTCGTCGGGGTGGTACGAGCAGTACTTC; CDR3aa: CASSQVSSGWYEQYF; abundance: many; d_gene: .; v_gene: TRBV14; j_gene: TRBJ2-7
CDR3nt: TGTGCCACCAGTGATTCCTTAAGGAACACTGAAGCTTTCTTT; CDR3aa: CATSDSLRNTEAFF; abundance: .; d_gene: .; v_gene: TRBV24-1; j_gene: TRBJ1-1
CDR3nt: TGTGCCAGCAGTCCACGACTAGCGGGGAGGACCTACGAGCAGTACTTC; CDR3aa: CASSPRLAGRTYEQYF; abundance: .; d_gene: TRBD2; v_gene: TRBV12-3/TRBV12-4; j_gene: TRBJ2-7
CDR3nt: TGCGCCAGCAGCTTGGCCAGTATGGGGGGCACTGAAGCTTTCTTT; CDR3aa: CASSLASMGGTEAFF; abundance: few; d_gene: .; v_gene: TRBV5-1; j_gene: TRBJ1-1
CDR3nt: TGCAGCGTAGAACTGACAGAGAACACTGAAGCTTTCTTT; CDR3aa: CSVELTENTEAFF; abundance: many; d_gene: .; v_gene: TRBV29-1; j_gene: TRBJ1-1
CDR3nt: TGTGCCAGCAGCCAAGGGGGACTAGCGGGATTCTACGAGCAGTACTTC; CDR3aa: CASSQGGLAGFYEQYF; abundance: many; d_gene: TRBD2; v_gene: TRBV3-1; j_gene: TRBJ2-7
CDR3nt: TGCGCCAGCAGCCAAGTAACCGGGAGTTTCGCCTACGAGCAGTACTTC; CDR3aa: CASSQVTGSFAYEQYF; abundance: few; d_gene: .; v_gene: TRBV4-1; j_gene: TRBJ2-7
CDR3nt: TGTGCCAGTAGTATAGCGAGGGCGGAGAACTATGGCTACACCTTC; CDR3aa: CASSIARAENYGYTF; abundance: .; d_gene: .; v_gene: TRBV19; j_gene: TRBJ1-2
CDR3nt: TGTGCCAGCAGTGAAGAGGAATGGGGTCGGACGAATTCACCCCTCCACTTT; CDR3aa: CASSEEEWGRTNSPLHF; abundance: many; d_gene: .; v_gene: TRBV6-1; j_gene: TRBJ1-6
CDR3nt: TGTGCCTGGAATAAGGTCGGGGAGCTGTTTTTT; CDR3aa: CAWNKVGELFF; abundance: .; d_gene: .; v_gene: TRBV30; j_gene: TRBJ2-2
CDR3nt: TGTGCCAGCAGCTTAGTGGGCGTGACCGTTTCAAGAGGGACCCAGTACTTC; CDR3aa: CASSLVGVTVSRGTQYF; abundance: many; d_gene: .; v_gene: TRBV7-9; j_gene: TRBJ2-5
CDR3nt: TGTGCCAGCAGTGAACGGGGGGGAGGCAATCAGCCCCAGCATTTT; CDR3aa: CASSERGGGNQPQHF; abundance: many; d_gene: .; v_gene: TRBV2; j_gene: TRBJ1-5
CDR3nt: TGTGCCATCAGAGGGACTAGCGGGGAACAAGAGACCCAGTACTTC; CDR3aa: CAIRGTSGEQETQYF; abundance: .; d_gene: TRBD2; v_gene: TRBV10-3; j_gene: TRBJ2-5
CDR3nt: TGCGCCAGCAGCTTGGAGCAGGGGATCCACGAGCAGTACTTC; CDR3aa: CASSLEQGIHEQYF; abundance: .; d_gene: .; v_gene: TRBV5-1; j_gene: TRBJ2-7
CDR3nt: TGTGCCAGCAGCCAAGTACAGTATAATTCACCCCTCCACTTT; CDR3aa: CASSQVQYNSPLHF; abundance: many; d_gene: .; v_gene: TRBV3-1; j_gene: TRBJ1-6
CDR3nt: TGTGCCAGCAGCGTAAGGGGGGAAACAGGGCCCGTTTTGAACACTGAAGCTTTCTTT; CDR3aa: CASSVRGETGPVLNTEAFF; abundance: few; d_gene: .; v_gene: TRBV9; j_gene: TRBJ1-1
CDR3nt: TGCGCCAGCAGCCAAGAAACAGGGGGCCGCAATGAGCAGTTCTTC; CDR3aa: CASSQETGGRNEQFF; abundance: .; d_gene: TRBD1; v_gene: TRBV4-3; j_gene: TRBJ2-1
CDR3nt: TGCGCCAGCAGCTTGGACAGGGGGCGATTTCCAGAGACCCAGTACTTC; CDR3aa: CASSLDRGRFPETQYF; abundance: many; d_gene: TRBD1; v_gene: TRBV5-1; j_gene: TRBJ2-5
CDR3nt: TGTGCCAGCAGCCCCCGACTAGCGGGAGGCCGCCTGAACAATGAGCAGTTCTTC; CDR3aa: CASSPRLAGGRLNNEQFF; abundance: few; d_gene: TRBD2; v_gene: TRBV14; j_gene: TRBJ2-1
CDR3nt: TGTGCTACGATAGGGACTAGCGGGAGGGGGCAGTTCTTC; CDR3aa: CATIGTSGRGQFF; abundance: many; d_gene: TRBD2; v_gene: TRBV12-3/TRBV12-4; j_gene: TRBJ2-1
CDR3nt: TGTGCCAGCAGCATACTAGGGGGACACACTGAAGCTTTCTTT; CDR3aa: CASSILGGHTEAFF; abundance: many; d_gene: .; v_gene: TRBV12-3/TRBV12-4; j_gene: TRBJ1-1
CDR3nt: TGTGCCAGCAGTTTATTAAACTCTAACTACGAGCAGCACTTC; CDR3aa: CASSLLNSNYEQHF; abundance: .; d_gene: .; v_gene: TRBV28; j_gene: TRBJ2-7
CDR3nt: TGTGCCAGCAGCCAAGCAGGGCCAGGAAACACCATATATTTT; CDR3aa: CASSQAGPGNTIYF; abundance: many; d_gene: .; v_gene: TRBV3-1; j_gene: TRBJ1-3
CDR3nt: TGTGCCAGCAGCTTAGGCTTGAGACAAGAGACCCAGTACTTC; CDR3aa: CASSLGLRQETQYF; abundance: .; d_gene: .; v_gene: TRBV7-6; j_gene: TRBJ2-5
CDR3nt: TGTGCCAGCAGCTTGGCCGGGACTAGCGGGGCCTACAATGAGCAGTTCTTC; CDR3aa: CASSLAGTSGAYNEQFF; abundance: .; d_gene: TRBD2; v_gene: TRBV5-5; j_gene: TRBJ2-1
CDR3nt: TGTGCCAGCAGCACCCGGACTAGCGGCGCCTACGAGCAGTACTTC; CDR3aa: CASSTRTSGAYEQYF; abundance: .; d_gene: TRBD2; v_gene: TRBV7-9; j_gene: TRBJ2-7
CDR3nt: TGTGCCAGCTCACCACCCGGGACTACCCAACCACATGAGCAGTTCTTC; CDR3aa: CASSPPGTTQPHEQFF; abundance: many; d_gene: TRBD2; v_gene: TRBV18; j_gene: TRBJ2-1
CDR3nt: TGTGCCACCAGCAGAGATCCACAGATTAGTCGTTGGCCCCAGCATTTT; CDR3aa: CATSRDPQISRWPQHF; abundance: .; d_gene: .; v_gene: TRBV15; j_gene: TRBJ1-5
CDR3nt: TGTGCCAGTAGTATCGTATACACCGGGGAGCTGTTTTTT; CDR3aa: CASSIVYTGELFF; abundance: .; d_gene: .; v_gene: TRBV19; j_gene: TRBJ2-2
CDR3nt: TGCAGTGCTAGAGATTATCACGGGAGGGCCTTCAATGAGCAGTTCTTC; CDR3aa: CSARDYHGRAFNEQFF; abundance: few; d_gene: TRBD2; v_gene: TRBV20-1; j_gene: TRBJ2-1
CDR3nt: TGTGCCAGCGACCGAGGCTCCTACGAGCAGTACTTC; CDR3aa: CASDRGSYEQYF; abundance: many; d_gene: .; v_gene: TRBV2; j_gene: TRBJ2-7
CDR3nt: TGCAGTGCTAGAGATTGGAAGGGGCCCCCCTACGAGCAGTACTTC; CDR3aa: CSARDWKGPPYEQYF; abundance: few; d_gene: .; v_gene: TRBV20-1; j_gene: TRBJ2-7
CDR3nt: TGTGCCAGCAGCCACTTAGCGGGAGCTTACGAGCAGTACTTC; CDR3aa: CASSHLAGAYEQYF; abundance: many; d_gene: TRBD2; v_gene: TRBV4-2; j_gene: TRBJ2-7
CDR3nt: TGTGCCAGCAAGGGACTAGCGGGAGTAAGTAATGAGCAGTTCTTC; CDR3aa: CASKGLAGVSNEQFF; abundance: few; d_gene: TRBD2; v_gene: TRBV3-1; j_gene: TRBJ2-1
CDR3nt: TGTGCCAGCAGCTTAGGGTTAGCAAAGAGCACAGATACGCAGTATTTT; CDR3aa: CASSLGLAKSTDTQYF; abundance: many; d_gene: .; v_gene: TRBV7-2; j_gene: TRBJ2-3
CDR3nt: TGCGCCAGCAGCACACTCCCAGGTCAGAACACCGGGGAGCTGTTTTTT; CDR3aa: CASSTLPGQNTGELFF; abundance: many; d_gene: .; v_gene: TRBV5-1; j_gene: TRBJ2-2
CDR3nt: TGCGCCAGCAGCTGGGGTAGCCTTACGTCCTACAATGAGCAGTTCTTC; CDR3aa: CASSWGSLTSYNEQFF; abundance: many; d_gene: .; v_gene: TRBV5-1; j_gene: TRBJ2-1